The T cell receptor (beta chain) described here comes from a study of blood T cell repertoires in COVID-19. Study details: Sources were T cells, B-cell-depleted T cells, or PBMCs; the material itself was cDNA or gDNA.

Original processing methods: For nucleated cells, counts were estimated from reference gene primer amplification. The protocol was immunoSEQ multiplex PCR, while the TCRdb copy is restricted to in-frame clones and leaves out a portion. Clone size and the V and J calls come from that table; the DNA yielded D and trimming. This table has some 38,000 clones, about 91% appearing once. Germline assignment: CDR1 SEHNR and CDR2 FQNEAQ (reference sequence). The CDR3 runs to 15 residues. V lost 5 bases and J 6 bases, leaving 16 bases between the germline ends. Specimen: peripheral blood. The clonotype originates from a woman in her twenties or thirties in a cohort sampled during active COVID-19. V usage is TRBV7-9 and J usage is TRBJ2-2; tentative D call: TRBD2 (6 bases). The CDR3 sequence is CASSTRRASAGELFF. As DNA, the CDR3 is TGTGCCAGCAGCACGAGGCGGGCTAGCGCCGGGGAGCTGTTTTTT.